The 5 T cell receptor beta chains presented below share a single source sample, sequenced in a study of shared clonotypes between healthy human individuals. Profiling relied on immunoSEQ multiplex PCR, and the TCRdb table lists in-frame clones only, not all of them. Here the sample spans 2 million to 2.5 million clones, 85% to 95% being singletons. Sequencing input: naive CD4+ T cells from PBMCs. Subset given: CD45RA+ positively selected. Receptor source: a man between 18 and 29 years old in good health. Some clones in this sample may be carry-over from other donors' samples.

The gene calls are TRBV2 and TRBJ2-7; D possibly corresponds to TRBD1 (5 bases). The CDR3 consists of 14 residues. The germline V gene has CDR1 SNHLY and CDR2 FYNNEI. V lost 2 bases and J lost 7, with 15 bases in between. CDR3 nucleotide sequence: TGTGCCAGCAGTGAAATTGTTAGGGGTACGGAGCAGTACTTC. As protein: CASSEIVRGTEQYF.

The genes are TRBV28 and TRBJ1-2; TRBD1 is a possible D gene (5 bases). With 5 bases removed from V and 4 bases from J, the gap between germline ends came to 29 bases. This CDR3 has 19 amino acids. Germline loops: CDR1 MDHEN, CDR2 SYDVKM. Written as DNA, the CDR3 is TGTGCCAGCAGTCTCCCCCTACTAGGCAGGGCCCCGCTACCCTATGGCTACACCTTC. Translating it yields CASSLPLLGRAPLPYGYTF.

This sequence joins TRBV25-1 and TRBJ2-6; D is tentatively TRBD1 or TRBD2 (5 bases each). Trimming left V 2 bases short and J 2 bases short, with 10 bases between. Germline assignment: CDR1 MGHDK and CDR2 SYGVNS. The CDR3 contains 16 residues. In DNA form, the CDR3 reads TGTGCCAGCAGTGAACGTAGGGGACCTGGGGCCAACGTCCTGACTTTC. Its translation is CASSERRGPGANVLTF.

The chain carries TRBV5-1 and TRBJ1-1; 8 bases agree with TRBD1. The V segment lost 4 bases and the J segment 0 bases; nucleotides outside the gene matches: 5. CDR1 is SGHRS, CDR2 YFSETQ, per germline. This CDR3 is built from 15 residues. The CDR3 sequence: CASSLRTGLNTEAFF. CDR3 nucleotide sequence: TGCGCCAGCAGCCTACGGACAGGGTTGAACACTGAAGCTTTCTTT.

The rearrangement links TRBV23-1 to TRBJ1-1; 7 bases align to TRBD1. TRBV23-1 carries the ORF label, with uncertain function. The CDR3 extends over 14 amino acids. The V segment lost 3 bases and the J segment 3 bases; nucleotides outside the gene matches: 4. The DNA of the CDR3 is TGCGCCAGCAGTCATGGGACAGCTTACACTGAAGCTTTCTTT. Translated, it gives CASSHGTAYTEAFF.